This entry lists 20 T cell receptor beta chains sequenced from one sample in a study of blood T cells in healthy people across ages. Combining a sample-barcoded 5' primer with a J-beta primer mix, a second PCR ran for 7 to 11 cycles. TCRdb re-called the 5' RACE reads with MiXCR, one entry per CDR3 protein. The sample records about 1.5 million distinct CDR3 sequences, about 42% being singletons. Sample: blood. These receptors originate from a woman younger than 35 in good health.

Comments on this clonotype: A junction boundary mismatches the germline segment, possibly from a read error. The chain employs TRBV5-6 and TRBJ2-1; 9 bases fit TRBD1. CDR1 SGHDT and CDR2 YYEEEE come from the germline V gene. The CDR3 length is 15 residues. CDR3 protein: CASSLTGGSYNEQVF. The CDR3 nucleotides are TGTGCCAGCAGCTTGACAGGGGGCTCCTACAATGAGCAGGTCTTC.

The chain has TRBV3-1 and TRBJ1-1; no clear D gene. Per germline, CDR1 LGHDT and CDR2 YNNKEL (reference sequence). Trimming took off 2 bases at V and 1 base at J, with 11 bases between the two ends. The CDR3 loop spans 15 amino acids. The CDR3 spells CASSQRVGWNTEAFF. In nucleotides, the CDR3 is TGTGCCAGCAGCCAACGTGTAGGGTGGAACACTGAAGCTTTCTTT.

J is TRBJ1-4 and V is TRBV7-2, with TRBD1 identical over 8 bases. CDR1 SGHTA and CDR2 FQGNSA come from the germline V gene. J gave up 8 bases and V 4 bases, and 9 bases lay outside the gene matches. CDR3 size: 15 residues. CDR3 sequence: CASSYQTGVNEKLFF. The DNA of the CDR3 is TGTGCCAGCAGCTATCAGACAGGGGTGAACGAAAAACTGTTTTTT.

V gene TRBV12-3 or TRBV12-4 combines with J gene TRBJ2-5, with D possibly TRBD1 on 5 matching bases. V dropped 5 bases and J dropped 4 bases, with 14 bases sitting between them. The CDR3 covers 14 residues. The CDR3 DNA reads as TGTGCCAGCAGTCTCCGCGCAGGGCGAGAGACCCAGTACTTC. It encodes CASSLRAGRETQYF.

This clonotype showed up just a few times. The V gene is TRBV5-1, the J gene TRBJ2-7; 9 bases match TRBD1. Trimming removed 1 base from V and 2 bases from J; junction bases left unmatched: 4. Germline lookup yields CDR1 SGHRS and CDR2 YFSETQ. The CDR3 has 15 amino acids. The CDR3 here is CASSLKGQGPYEQYF. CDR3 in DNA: TGCGCCAGCAGCTTGAAGGGACAGGGACCCTACGAGCAGTACTTC. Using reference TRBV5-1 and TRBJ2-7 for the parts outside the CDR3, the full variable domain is KAGVTQTPRYLIKTRGQQVTLSCSPISGHRSVSWYQQTPGQGLQFLFEYFSETQRNKGNFPGRFSGRQFSNSRSEMNVSTLELGDSALYLCASSLKGQGPYEQYFGPGTRLTVT.

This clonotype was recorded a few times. The CDR3 loop reads CASSGTGWPHYGYTF. DNA of the CDR3: TGTGCCAGCAGCGGGACCGGATGGCCTCACTATGGCTACACCTTC. The chain carries TRBV7-9 and TRBJ1-2, with a tentative D call TRBD1 (5 bases). The V gene lost 5 bases and the J gene lost 3 bases, with 16 bases spanning the gap. Germline lookup yields CDR1 SEHNR and CDR2 FQNEAQ (reference sequence). CDR3 length: 15 amino acids. The complete variable domain, with remaining parts taken from reference TRBV7-9 and TRBJ1-2, reads DTGVSQNPRHKITKRGQNVTFRCDPISEHNRLYWYRQTLGQGPEFLTYFQNEAQLEKSRLLSDRFSAERPKGSFSTLEIQRTEQGDSAMYLCASSGTGWPHYGYTFGSGTRLTVV.

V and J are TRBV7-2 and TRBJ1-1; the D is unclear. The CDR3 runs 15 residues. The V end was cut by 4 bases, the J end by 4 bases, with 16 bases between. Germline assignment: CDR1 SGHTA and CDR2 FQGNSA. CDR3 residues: CASSYLRHGSTEAFF. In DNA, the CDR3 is TGTGCCAGCAGCTATTTGCGACACGGTAGCACTGAAGCTTTCTTT.

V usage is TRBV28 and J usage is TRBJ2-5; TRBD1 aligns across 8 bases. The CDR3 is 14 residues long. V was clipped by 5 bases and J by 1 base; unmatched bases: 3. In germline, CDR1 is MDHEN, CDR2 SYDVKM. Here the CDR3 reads CASSAGGFQETQYF. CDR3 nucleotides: TGTGCCAGCAGTGCAGGGGGCTTCCAAGAGACCCAGTACTTC.

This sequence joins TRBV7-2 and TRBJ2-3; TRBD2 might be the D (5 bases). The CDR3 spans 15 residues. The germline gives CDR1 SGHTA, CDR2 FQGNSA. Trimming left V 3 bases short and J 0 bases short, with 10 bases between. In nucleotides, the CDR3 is TGTGCCAGCAGCTTCACTAGTTTTAGCACAGATACGCAGTATTTT. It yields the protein CASSFTSFSTDTQYF. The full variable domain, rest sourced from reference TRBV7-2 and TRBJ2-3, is GAGVSQSPSNKVTEKGKDVELRCDPISGHTALYWYRQSLGQGLEFLIYFQGNSAPDKSGLPSDRFSAERTGGSVSTLTIQRTQQEDSAVYLCASSFTSFSTDTQYFGPGTRLTVL.

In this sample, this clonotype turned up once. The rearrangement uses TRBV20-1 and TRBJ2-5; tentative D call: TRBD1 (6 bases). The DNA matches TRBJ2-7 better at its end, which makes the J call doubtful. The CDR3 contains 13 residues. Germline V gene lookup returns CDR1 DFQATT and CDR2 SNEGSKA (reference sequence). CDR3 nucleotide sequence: TGCAGTGCTAGTGAGGGGGTCGGCTACGAGCAGTACTTC. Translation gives CSASEGVGYEQYF.

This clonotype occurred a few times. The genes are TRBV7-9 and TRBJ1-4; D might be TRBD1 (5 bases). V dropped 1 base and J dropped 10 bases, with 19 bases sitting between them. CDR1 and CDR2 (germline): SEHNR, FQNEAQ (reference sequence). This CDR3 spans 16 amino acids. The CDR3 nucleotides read TGTGCCAGCAGCTTAGAGGACACAGCACATGGGGGAAAACTGTTTTTT. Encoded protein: CASSLEDTAHGGKLFF.

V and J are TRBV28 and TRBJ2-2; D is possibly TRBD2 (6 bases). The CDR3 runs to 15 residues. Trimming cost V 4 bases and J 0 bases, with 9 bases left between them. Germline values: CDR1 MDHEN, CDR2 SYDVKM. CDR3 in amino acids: CASSWRGPNTGELFF. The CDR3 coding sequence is TGTGCCAGCAGTTGGAGGGGACCGAACACCGGGGAGCTGTTTTTT.

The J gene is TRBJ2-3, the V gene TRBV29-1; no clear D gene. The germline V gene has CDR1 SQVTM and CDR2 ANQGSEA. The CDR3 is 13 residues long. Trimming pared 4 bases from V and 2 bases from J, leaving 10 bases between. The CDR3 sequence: CSVVPINTDTQYF. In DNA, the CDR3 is TGCAGCGTTGTCCCGATAAACACAGATACGCAGTATTTT.

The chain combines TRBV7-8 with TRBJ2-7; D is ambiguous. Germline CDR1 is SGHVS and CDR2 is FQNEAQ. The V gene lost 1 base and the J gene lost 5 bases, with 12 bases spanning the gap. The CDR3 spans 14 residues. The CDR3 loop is CASSLVLRPHEQYF. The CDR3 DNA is TGTGCCAGCAGCTTAGTATTGAGACCACACGAGCAGTACTTC.

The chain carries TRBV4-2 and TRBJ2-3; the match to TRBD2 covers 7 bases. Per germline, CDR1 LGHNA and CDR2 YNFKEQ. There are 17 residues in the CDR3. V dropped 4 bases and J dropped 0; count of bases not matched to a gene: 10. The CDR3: CASSRTYSGYSTDTQYF. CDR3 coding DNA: TGTGCCAGCAGCCGAACCTATAGCGGGTACAGCACAGATACGCAGTATTTT.

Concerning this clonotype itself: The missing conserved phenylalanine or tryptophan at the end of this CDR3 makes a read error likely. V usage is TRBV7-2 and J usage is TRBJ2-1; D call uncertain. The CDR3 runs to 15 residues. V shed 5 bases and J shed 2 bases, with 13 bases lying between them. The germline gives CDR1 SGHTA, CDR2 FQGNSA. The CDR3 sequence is CASSAARRTYNEQFY. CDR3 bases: TGTGCCAGCAGCGCCGCTAGACGCACCTACAATGAGCAGTTCTAC.

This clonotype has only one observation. The CDR3 protein is CASSKEAGGIDTQYF. The DNA for the CDR3 is TGTGCCAGCTCAAAGGAGGCAGGGGGCATCGATACGCAGTATTTT. The chain couples TRBV18 to TRBJ2-3; TRBD1 aligns across 8 bases. Germline CDR1 reads KGHSH; CDR2 reads LQKENI. Losses at the gene ends were 5 bases for V and 6 bases for J; bases not matched to a gene: 10. This CDR3 contains 15 residues.

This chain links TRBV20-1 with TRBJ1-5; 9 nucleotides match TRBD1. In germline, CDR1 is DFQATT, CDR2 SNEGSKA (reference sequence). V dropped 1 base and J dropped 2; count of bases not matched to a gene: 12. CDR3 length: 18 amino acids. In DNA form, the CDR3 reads TGCAGTGCTAGAGCAACTACCCGGGACAGGGTGGGCAATCAGCCCCAGCATTTT. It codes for CSARATTRDRVGNQPQHF.

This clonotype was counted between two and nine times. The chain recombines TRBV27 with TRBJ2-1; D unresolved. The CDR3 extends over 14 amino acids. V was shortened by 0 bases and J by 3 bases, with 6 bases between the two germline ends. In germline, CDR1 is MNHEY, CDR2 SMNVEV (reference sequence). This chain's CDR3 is CASSLSDFYNEQFF. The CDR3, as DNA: TGTGCCAGCAGTTTATCCGACTTCTACAATGAGCAGTTCTTC.

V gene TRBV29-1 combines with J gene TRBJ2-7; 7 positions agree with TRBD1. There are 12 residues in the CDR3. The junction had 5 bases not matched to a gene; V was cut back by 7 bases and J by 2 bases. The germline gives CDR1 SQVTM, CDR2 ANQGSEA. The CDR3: CSGKQGPYEQYF. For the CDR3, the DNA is TGCAGCGGGAAACAGGGGCCCTACGAGCAGTACTTC.